This entry is about one T cell receptor (beta chain). CDR3 length equals 14 residues. Trimming pared 4 bases from V and 1 base from J, leaving 11 bases between. CDR1 and CDR2 from the germline V gene are SGHRS and YFSETQ. These data originate in a study of blood T cell repertoires in COVID-19. Study summary: COVID-19 samples, acute and convalescent, were from the United States, Italy and Spain. PBMCs, B-cell-depleted T cells, or T cells were the source of the cDNA or gDNA that made up the material.

Sequencing was performed with immunoSEQ multiplex PCR; in TCRdb, only in-frame clones are kept and a portion is missing. The sample lists 250,000 to 300,000 clones; around 90% were seen once. V gene TRBV5-1 combines with J gene TRBJ1-2, with a tentative D call TRBD1 (6 bases). Sequenced input: peripheral blood. The sequence derives from a man in his fifties or sixties with acute or convalescent COVID-19. The CDR3 here is CASSVQQGNYGYTF. DNA of the CDR3: TGCGCCAGCAGCGTCCAACAGGGTAACTATGGCTACACCTTC. Full variable domain (missing parts from reference TRBV5-1 and TRBJ1-2): KAGVTQTPRYLIKTRGQQVTLSCSPISGHRSVSWYQQTPGQGLQFLFEYFSETQRNKGNFPGRFSGRQFSNSRSEMNVSTLELGDSALYLCASSVQQGNYGYTFGSGTRLTVV.